These 20 T cell receptor beta chains were all obtained from the same sample, sequenced in a study of cytomegalovirus exposure and HLA in healthy donors. Vbeta (60) and Jbeta (13) primers were used in the PCR. Sequenced by immunoSEQ multiplex PCR; TCRdb stores in-frame clones only, minus some. The top ten clones hold approximately 1.7% of a sample with some 60,000 clones, roughly four fifths of them seen once. The material sequenced was PBMCs. Receptors originate from a man aged 35 to 55 in good health and CMV-seronegative.

The CDR3 bases are TGTGCCTGGACCCCAGGTGGGACAGGACAGGCAGAAGCTTTCTTT. It yields the protein CAWTPGGTGQAEAFF. The chain links TRBV30 to TRBJ1-1; 8 nucleotides line up with TRBD1. The V gene's germline CDR1 is GTSNPN and CDR2 SVGIG (reference sequence). The CDR3 spans 15 residues. V was clipped by 4 bases and J by 8 bases; unmatched bases: 15.

The J gene is TRBJ1-5, the V gene TRBV5-8; D is perhaps TRBD1 (6 bases). The length of the CDR3 is 14 residues. The germline V and J ends were trimmed by 4 bases and 2 bases, with 10 bases remaining between them. Germline CDR1 is SGHTS and CDR2 is YDEGEE. The CDR3 here is CASSQAGGNQPQHF. Here the CDR3 DNA reads TGTGCCAGCAGCCAGGCAGGGGGCAATCAGCCCCAGCATTTT.

The chain carries TRBV6-4 and TRBJ1-5, with a weak D call TRBD1 (5 bases). This CDR3 has 15 residues. Trimming removed 8 bases at V and 2 bases at J, with 16 bases between. Per the germline V gene, CDR1 is MRHNA and CDR2 is SNTAGT. In DNA form, the CDR3 reads TGTGCCAGCGCCTTGACAGCCACTGGCAATCAGCCCCAGCATTTT. Protein: CASALTATGNQPQHF.

The chain joins TRBV19 to TRBJ2-2, with 9 bases fitting TRBD1. The V segment lost 7 bases and the J segment 9 bases; nucleotides outside the gene matches: 9. The CDR3 consists of 14 residues. The germline V gene has CDR1 LNHDA and CDR2 SQIVND (reference sequence). CDR3 residues: CASTRTGVLRELFF. The CDR3 bases are TGTGCCAGTACTAGGACAGGGGTTCTCCGGGAGCTGTTTTTT.

V gene TRBV5-1 combines with J gene TRBJ2-5; 8 nucleotides match TRBD1. The junction had 12 bases not matched to a gene; V was cut back by 6 bases and J by 5 bases. The CDR3 is 15 residues long. Looked up from germline, CDR1 is SGHRS and CDR2 is YFSETQ. The CDR3, as DNA: TGCGCCAGCACCGATCGACAGGGGTTTGGGGAGACCCAGTACTTC. Residues: CASTDRQGFGETQYF.

The rearrangement links TRBV4-3 to TRBJ2-3; 8 bases line up with TRBD2. This CDR3 comprises 18 residues. CDR1 and CDR2 (germline): LGHNA, YSLEER. V lost 0 bases and J lost 0; bases outside the gene matches: 8. The CDR3 bases are TGCGCCAGCAGCCAAGAACAGGCGGGGGGACTTAGCACAGATACGCAGTATTTT. Translated, it gives CASSQEQAGGLSTDTQYF.

The rearrangement uses TRBV5-4 and TRBJ2-5, with TRBD2 matching 7 bases. V shed 3 bases and J 7 bases; nucleotides not matched to a gene: 6. The CDR3 sequence is 13 residues long. The germline V gene has CDR1 SGHNT and CDR2 YYREEE (reference sequence). CDR3 amino acids: CASSSREEWTQYF. The CDR3 DNA follows: TGTGCCAGCAGCTCCCGGGAGGAGTGGACCCAGTACTTC.

CDR3 in amino acids: CASSQDRGGPYEQYF. The CDR3 nucleotides read TGCGCCAGCAGCCAAGACCGGGGGGGTCCCTACGAGCAGTACTTC. This rearrangement joins TRBV4-3 to TRBJ2-7, with TRBD2 matching over 8 bases. The germline gives CDR1 LGHNA, CDR2 YSLEER. V trimming: 0 bases; J trimming: 2 bases; junction bases outside the gene matches: 3. This CDR3 is built from 15 residues.

On this clone itself: At one of its ends the junction is not consistent with the germline gene, which may arise from a read error. V usage is TRBV11-2 and J usage is TRBJ2-5; D may be TRBD2 (5 bases). This CDR3 is 13 amino acids long. Germline V gives CDR1 SGHAT, CDR2 FQNNGV. CDR3 region: CASSLTAQSSSHF. The CDR3 nucleotides read TGTGCCAGCAGCTTAACCGCGCAATCTAGCTCTCACTTC.

The J gene is TRBJ1-1, the V gene TRBV25-1; perhaps TRBD1 as D (6 bases). V dropped 1 base and J dropped 4 bases, with 16 bases sitting between them. CDR3 length: 16 amino acids. From germline, CDR1 is MGHDK and CDR2 SYGVNS. This CDR3 reads CASSESGGGIGTEAFF. CDR3 coding DNA: TGTGCCAGCAGTGAATCGGGAGGGGGTATCGGCACTGAAGCTTTCTTT.

The DNA for the CDR3 is TGCGCCAGCAGCCGCGGGACAGGGGGCTATACCGGGGAGCTGTTTTTT. Amino acid sequence: CASSRGTGGYTGELFF. V is TRBV5-1 and J is TRBJ2-2; TRBD1 aligns across 12 bases. CDR3 length: 16 amino acids. After removal of 4 bases from V and 5 bases from J, the junction contained 6 bases not matched to a gene. CDR1 SGHRS and CDR2 YFSETQ come from the germline V gene.

This chain links TRBV5-1 with TRBJ1-5, with a possible D match to TRBD1 (5 bases). This CDR3 is built from 16 residues. V lost 0 bases and J lost 3, with 13 bases in between. The germline gives CDR1 SGHRS, CDR2 YFSETQ. The CDR3 DNA reads as TGCGCCAGCAGCTTGGGTGGAGCGGGGACCAATCAGCCCCAGCATTTT. Translation: CASSLGGAGTNQPQHF.

J is TRBJ2-5 and V is TRBV5-6, with TRBD2 matching 10 bases. J lost 4 bases, V lost 4 bases, and 7 bases had no gene match. CDR1 and CDR2 (germline): SGHDT, YYEEEE. The CDR3 spans 15 residues. The CDR3 coding sequence is TGTGCCAGCAGCGGATGGACTAGCGGATTAGAGACCCAGTACTTC. Amino acids: CASSGWTSGLETQYF.

This chain uses TRBV7-3 with TRBJ2-5; tentative D call: TRBD2 (6 bases). Germline V gene data show CDR1 as SGHTA and CDR2 as FQGTGA. V lost 5 bases to trimming and J lost 1 base, with 14 bases between them. CDR3 length: 15 amino acids. CDR3 amino acids: CASSRGASTQETQYF. As DNA, the CDR3 is TGTGCCAGCAGCCGCGGGGCCAGTACCCAAGAGACCCAGTACTTC.

This sequence joins TRBV30 and TRBJ2-4; 9 bases align to TRBD1. The trim removed 2 bases at V and 6 bases at J, leaving 11 bases unmatched. Germline CDR1 is GTSNPN and CDR2 is SVGIG (reference sequence). The CDR3 is made up of 16 amino acids. DNA of the CDR3: TGTGCCTGGAGTCCGCGAACAGGGGGCGCGGGAAACATTCAGTACTTC. Its protein is CAWSPRTGGAGNIQYF.

The J gene is TRBJ2-7, the V gene TRBV7-2; D is perhaps TRBD1 (6 bases). CDR3 length: 15 residues. Between the trimmed V and J ends, which lost 3 bases and 0 bases, there was a span of 12 bases. The germline gives CDR1 SGHTA, CDR2 FQGNSA. The CDR3 sequence is CASSFKADSSYEQYV. The CDR3, as DNA: TGTGCCAGCAGCTTTAAAGCGGACAGCTCCTACGAGCAGTACGTC.

This chain links TRBV5-8 with TRBJ1-3; 7 bases are shared with TRBD1. Germline V gene data show CDR1 as SGHTS and CDR2 as YDEGEE. The CDR3 covers 13 residues. V lost 4 bases to trimming and J lost 5 bases; unmatched junction nucleotides: 3. This chain's CDR3 is CASSPDRRNTIYF. CDR3 bases: TGTGCCAGCAGCCCGGACAGGAGAAACACCATATATTTT.

The chain has TRBV19 and TRBJ1-2; 8 nucleotides line up with TRBD1. V lost 4 bases to trimming and J lost 6 bases; unmatched junction nucleotides: 10. This CDR3 region has 15 residues. Germline loops: CDR1 LNHDA, CDR2 SQIVND (reference sequence). The CDR3: CASSKPRDRRNGYTF. The CDR3 DNA sequence: TGTGCCAGTAGTAAGCCCAGGGACAGGCGAAATGGCTACACCTTC.

A few counts support this clone. The chain couples TRBV7-9 to TRBJ1-1; tentative D call: TRBD1 (6 bases). The CDR3 contains 12 residues. CDR1 and CDR2 (germline): SEHNR, FQNEAQ (reference sequence). The ends were cut back, 1 base at V and 10 bases at J, with 10 bases in the middle. This chain's CDR3 is CASSLGNRVAFF. CDR3 nucleotide sequence: TGTGCCAGCAGCTTAGGGAACAGGGTAGCTTTCTTT.

The sample holds one count of this clone. The V call is TRBV30, the J call TRBJ1-2; perhaps TRBD1 as D (6 bases). Trimming took off 3 bases at V and 6 bases at J, with 14 bases between the two ends. Germline assignment: CDR1 GTSNPN and CDR2 SVGIG (reference sequence). The CDR3 runs to 13 residues. CDR3 sequence reads: CAWSLTGFDGYTF. The DNA of the CDR3 is TGTGCCTGGAGCCTAACAGGGTTTGATGGCTACACCTTC.